This TCR beta chain was identified in a study of OX40 agonist ivuxolimab in advanced cancers. Looking at the study overall: Patients undergoing dose escalation presented with hepatocellular carcinoma, melanoma, renal cell or head and neck cancer.

Study-wide results and caveats: Clonal expansion was among the lowest in partial responders at 0.1-3.0 mg/kg, especially CD8+. Antigen specificity of clonally expanded peripheral T cells was not established.

The ends lost 4 bases at V and 8 bases at J; junction bases unmatched: 7. The CDR3 length is 14 residues. CDR1 and CDR2 from the germline V gene are SGHAT and FQNNGV. The method was immunoSEQ multiplex PCR; TCRdb's version includes in-frame clones alone and lacks a portion of them. The profile covers 90,000 to 120,000 clones, with approximately 90% appearing a single time and approximately 1.3% taken by the ten largest. Points on this clone: Its matching antigen is unknown.

The chain combines TRBV11-2 with TRBJ1-3, with 8 bases that match TRBD1. The sample in question was CD4+ or CD8+ T cells sorted from blood, obtained in a trial of the OX40 agonist ivuxolimab. The TCR was taken from an adult with an advanced solid tumor such as melanoma, head and neck, liver or kidney cancer. The CDR3 DNA reads as TGTGCCAGCAGCTCGGACAGGGACGTCCACACCATATATTTT. Translating it yields CASSSDRDVHTIYF.